This TCR beta chain was sequenced during a study of T-cell reconstitution after alpha-beta-depleted transplantation in children. This clonotype has more than one count but fewer than ten. TCRbeta library construction was performed incorporating unique molecular identifiers. MiXCR, applied by TCRdb to the PCR reads, yields one record per CDR3 protein. The table shows some 340,000 distinct CDR3 sequences, with over 9% occurring only once. Trimming shortened V by 5 bases and J by 0 bases, and 8 bases separated the two germline ends. The CDR3 contains 14 residues. The germline gives CDR1 MNHEY, CDR2 SMNVEV (reference sequence).

This specimen was PBMCs from the stem cell graft donor, taken from the stem cell graft. This TCR came from a human donor who donated a stem cell graft to a child with acute lymphoblastic leukemia. The chain joins TRBV27 to TRBJ2-1, with a tentative D call TRBD2 (6 bases). The CDR3 DNA sequence: TGTGCCAGCAGTAACGGGGGCTCCTACAATGAGCAGTTCTTC. Residues: CASSNGGSYNEQFF.